These 2 T cell receptor beta chains came from one sample sequenced in a study of shared clonotypes between healthy human individuals. Clones were sequenced by immunoSEQ multiplex PCR, and TCRdb holds only the in-frame ones, with some missing. This sample has around 690,000 clones; less than 95% occur once, and the top ten carry more than 30%. Specimen: memory CD8+ T cells from PBMCs. Subset in this sample: CD45RO+ cells pooled with CCR7-negative TemRA cells. The receptors come from a young man in good health. Some clones in this sample may be carry-over from other donors' samples.

The chain has TRBV28 and TRBJ1-2; TRBD1 might be the D (5 bases). The CDR3 spans 18 residues. The V end lost 5 bases, the J end lost 0 bases, and 22 bases lay between the germline ends. Germline CDR1 and CDR2: MDHEN and SYDVKM. The CDR3 region has the DNA TGTGCCAGCAGTCAAACTCCCCTCGCCAGGGAGGCTAACTATGGCTACACCTTC. Translation gives CASSQTPLAREANYGYTF.

The chain has TRBV7-8 and TRBJ2-1; 11 nucleotides line up with TRBD2. In germline, CDR1 is SGHVS, CDR2 FQNEAQ. The CDR3 sequence is 18 residues long. V lost 4 bases, J lost 0 bases, and 8 bases stayed unmatched. This CDR3 reads CASSSRLAGGSSYNEQFF. CDR3 coding DNA: TGTGCCAGCAGCTCCCGCTTAGCGGGGGGGAGCTCCTACAATGAGCAGTTCTTC.